The table lists the clone carrying this T cell receptor beta chain with a few counts. The sample is drawn from a study of control samples from healthy donors and cancer patients. Profiling relied on immunoSEQ multiplex PCR, and the TCRdb table lists in-frame clones only, not all of them. The table lists tens of thousands of clones, approximately 90% of them singletons, with 0.8% in the top ten. Germline V CDR1 and CDR2: SEHNR, FQNEAQ (reference sequence). This CDR3 is built from 15 residues. V was cut by 5 bases and J by 4 bases, with 17 bases left in between. The sequence came from a man aged 30-40 years with colorectal cancer. Sequencing was done on a sample of PBMCs. The chain links TRBV7-9 to TRBJ2-5; weak D call: TRBD1 (6 bases). The CDR3 DNA follows: TGTGCCAGCAGCCCGAGCCCTAGAGGGGGAGAGACCCAGTACTTC. Translated, it gives CASSPSPRGGETQYF.